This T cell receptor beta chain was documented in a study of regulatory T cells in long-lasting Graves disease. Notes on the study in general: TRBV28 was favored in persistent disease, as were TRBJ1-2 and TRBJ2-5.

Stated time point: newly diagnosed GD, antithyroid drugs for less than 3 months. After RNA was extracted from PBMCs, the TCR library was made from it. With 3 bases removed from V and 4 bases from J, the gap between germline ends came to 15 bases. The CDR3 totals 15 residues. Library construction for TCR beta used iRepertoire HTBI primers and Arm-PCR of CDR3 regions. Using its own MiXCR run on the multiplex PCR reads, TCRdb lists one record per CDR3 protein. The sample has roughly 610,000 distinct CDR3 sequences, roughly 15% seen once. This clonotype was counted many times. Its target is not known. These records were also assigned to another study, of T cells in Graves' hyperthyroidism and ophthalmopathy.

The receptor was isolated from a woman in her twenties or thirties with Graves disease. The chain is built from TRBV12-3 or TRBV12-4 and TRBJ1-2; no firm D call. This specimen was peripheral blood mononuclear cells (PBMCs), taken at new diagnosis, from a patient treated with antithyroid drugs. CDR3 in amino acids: CASSFFRPQFYGYTF. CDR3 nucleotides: TGTGCCAGCAGTTTTTTCCGTCCCCAATTCTATGGCTACACCTTC.